This is a list of T cell receptor beta chains from one sample in a study of CD8 T cells in Susac syndrome. TCRdb itself ran the immunoSEQ multiplex PCR reads through MiXCR, one entry per CDR3 protein. The table has 150,000 to 160,000 distinct CDR3 sequences, nearly 97% seen once. The specimen sequenced was CD8+ T cells from PBMCs. The receptors were sampled from a human donor with multiple sclerosis. CDR3s include the opening cysteine and the closing phenylalanine or tryptophan.

TRBJ1-2 | TRBV27 | CASSFTANYGYTF
TRBJ2-7 | TRBV27 | CASNPRGFSYEQYF
TRBJ1-5 | TRBV7-9 | CASSLEGTGFSNQPQHF
TRBJ2-2 | TRBV20-1 | CSARVLGQLANTGELFF
TRBJ2-6 | TRBV30 | CAWGPGIGANVLTF
TRBJ1-1 | TRBV30 | CAWSRGETMNTEAFF
TRBJ2-7 | TRBV3-1 | CASSQGAGDSYEQYF
TRBJ2-1 | TRBV4-1 | CASSQEKTSHNEQFF
TRBJ2-5 | TRBV7-9 | CASSPPLGETQYF
TRBJ1-1 | TRBV3-1 | CASTRGHTEAFF
TRBJ2-7 | TRBV9 | CASSPDSLYEQYF
TRBJ1-1 | TRBV29-1 | CSVEMVDRAEAFF
TRBJ2-3 | TRBV28 | CASSLRGTDTQYF
TRBJ1-1 | TRBV7-6 | CASSFGGITNTEAFF
TRBJ2-3 | TRBV20-1 | CSARDPTTWSTDTQYF
TRBJ2-7 | TRBV9 | CASGQGVPTYEQYF
TRBJ1-6 | TRBV7-2 | CASSLQTYNSPLHF
TRBJ2-1 | TRBV4-1 | CASSHEYRTGDEQFF
TRBJ1-2 | TRBV3-1 | CASSHVTGLLDGYTF
TRBJ2-3 | TRBV11-2 | CASRYTDTQYF
TRBJ1-1 | TRBV20-1 | CSARDGGSTEAFF